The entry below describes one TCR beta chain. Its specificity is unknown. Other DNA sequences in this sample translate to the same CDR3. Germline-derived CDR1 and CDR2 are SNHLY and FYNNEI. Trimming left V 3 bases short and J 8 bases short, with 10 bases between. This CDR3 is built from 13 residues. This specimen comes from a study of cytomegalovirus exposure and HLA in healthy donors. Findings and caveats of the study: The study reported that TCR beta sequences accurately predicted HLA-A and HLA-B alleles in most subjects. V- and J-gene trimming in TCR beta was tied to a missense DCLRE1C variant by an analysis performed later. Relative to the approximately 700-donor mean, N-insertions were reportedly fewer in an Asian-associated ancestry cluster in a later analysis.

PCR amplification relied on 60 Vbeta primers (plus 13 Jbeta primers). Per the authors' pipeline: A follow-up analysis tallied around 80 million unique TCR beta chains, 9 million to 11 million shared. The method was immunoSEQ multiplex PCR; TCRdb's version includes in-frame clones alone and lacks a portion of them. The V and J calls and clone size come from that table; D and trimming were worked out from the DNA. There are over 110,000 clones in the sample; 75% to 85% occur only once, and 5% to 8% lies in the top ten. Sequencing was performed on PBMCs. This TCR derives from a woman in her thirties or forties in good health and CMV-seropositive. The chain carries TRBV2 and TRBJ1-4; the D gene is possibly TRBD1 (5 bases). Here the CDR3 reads CASSDREGEKLFF. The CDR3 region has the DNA TGTGCCAGCAGTGACAGGGAGGGCGAAAAACTGTTTTTT.